These 10 T cell receptor beta chains were sequenced from one sample in a study of metastatic and nonmetastatic thyroid tumors. Through MiXCR, TCRdb re-clonotyped the PCR reads. The sample contains roughly 55,000 clones, 15% to 20% of which appear only once. Until they underwent thyroid surgery, no patient had received any treatment. Sequencing was performed on blood. The origin of the receptors is a male donor with papillary thyroid cancer or a benign thyroid nodule (not recorded which). Some clones in this sample may be carry-over from other donors' samples.

This clone was detected ten times or more. The chain combines TRBV4-1 with TRBJ1-5; 7 bases fit TRBD1. The germline CDR1 and CDR2 sequences are MGHRA and YSYEKL. The CDR3 sequence is 16 residues long. After removal of 2 bases from V and 0 bases from J, the junction contained 4 bases not matched to a gene. CDR3 loop: CASSQPDRDSNQPQHF. Written as DNA, the CDR3 is TGCGCCAGCAGCCAACCCGACAGGGATAGCAATCAGCCCCAGCATTTT.

This clone was recorded many times. The J gene is TRBJ2-2, the V gene TRBV6-1, with 10 bases lining up with TRBD2. Germline trimming cut 5 bases from V and 6 bases from J; bases unmatched to any gene: 6. The CDR3 length is 15 residues. In germline, CDR1 is MNHNS, CDR2 SASEGT. Here the CDR3 DNA reads TGTGCCAGCAGTTCCGGACTAGCGGCGGCCGGGGAGCTGTTTTTT. It specifies CASSSGLAAAGELFF.

This clone was seen at least ten times. At the DNA level, this CDR3 is encoded by other sequences in the same sample as well. The chain is built from TRBV20-1 and TRBJ1-5, with TRBD1 matching 8 bases. V trimming: 8 bases; J trimming: 7 bases; junction bases outside the gene matches: 10. The germline V gene has CDR1 DFQATT and CDR2 SNEGSKA (reference sequence). The CDR3 runs 13 residues. The chain's CDR3 is CSTQGRQGQPQHF. The CDR3 DNA reads as TGCAGTACGCAGGGGAGACAGGGGCAGCCCCAGCATTTT.

This clone was found many times. The J gene is TRBJ1-2, the V gene TRBV27, with D possibly TRBD1 on 6 matching bases. Trimming pared 6 bases from V and 7 bases from J, leaving 18 bases between. The CDR3 extends over 14 amino acids. Germline values: CDR1 MNHEY, CDR2 SMNVEV (reference sequence). Here the CDR3 reads CASSPSAGGSGYTF. The CDR3 DNA reads as TGTGCCAGCAGCCCTTCCGCGGGGGGCTCTGGCTACACCTTC.

This clone was counted many times. This chain links TRBV3-1 with TRBJ2-7, with D perhaps TRBD2 (7 bases). The CDR3 contains 14 residues. Germline V lookup: CDR1 LGHDT, CDR2 YNNKEL (reference sequence). Trimming removed 3 bases at V and 4 bases at J, with 13 bases between. In DNA form, the CDR3 reads TGTGCCAGCAGCCAGGGGGGGCATCAGTACGAGCAGTACTTC. It codes for CASSQGGHQYEQYF.

The V and J genes are TRBV5-6 and TRBJ2-5; D may match TRBD1 or TRBD2 (6 bases each). This CDR3 has 17 amino acids. Germline V gene lookup returns CDR1 SGHDT and CDR2 YYEEEE. The germline V and J ends were trimmed by 0 bases and 4 bases, with 19 bases remaining between them. The CDR3 loop reads CASSLGGAGLEGETQYF. Here the CDR3 DNA reads TGTGCCAGCAGCTTGGGGGGGGCCGGCCTCGAGGGAGAGACCCAGTACTTC.

The table lists this clone with many counts. The chain employs TRBV18 and TRBJ1-2; TRBD1 is a possible D gene (6 bases). CDR1 and CDR2 from the germline V gene are KGHSH and LQKENI. V lost 6 bases to trimming and J lost 0 bases, with 17 bases between them. The CDR3 sequence is 16 residues long. DNA of the CDR3: TGTGCCAGCTCCCCGGACGGACAGAGCTCTAACTATGGCTACACCTTC. This sequence encodes CASSPDGQSSNYGYTF.

In this sample, this clone turned up many times. The chain is built from TRBV12-3 or TRBV12-4 and TRBJ1-4; 9 bases match TRBD1. This CDR3 comprises 15 residues. With 3 bases clipped from V and 8 bases from J, the junction kept 7 bases outside the gene matches. The CDR3, as DNA: TGTGCCAGCAGTTTCCGGACAGGGGTTATAGAAAAACTGTTTTTT. This codes for CASSFRTGVIEKLFF.

This clone has at least ten counts. The DNA for the CDR3 is TGTGCCAGCAGCCAAGGGGCCTCTAGGGGGACCCTACTAGCCGATGAGCAGTTCTTC. It yields the protein CASSQGASRGTLLADEQFF. This chain joins TRBV14 and TRBJ2-1; D possibly uses TRBD1 or TRBD2 (6 bases each). This CDR3 comprises 19 residues. Trimming took off 1 base at V and 8 bases at J, with 27 bases between the two ends. Germline CDR1 is SGHDN and CDR2 is FVKESK.

Ten or more counts support this clone. This may arise from a read error, as a much more abundant clone is one base away. J is TRBJ1-1 and V is TRBV5-6; D unclear. V was trimmed by 5 bases and J by 0 bases, leaving 8 bases between them. This CDR3 spans 13 amino acids. Germline assignment: CDR1 SGHDT and CDR2 YYEEEE. The CDR3 DNA reads TGTGCCAGCAGTTCCGGGATGAACACTGAAGCTTTCTTT. This sequence encodes CASSSGMNTEAFF.